The entry below describes one T cell receptor beta chain. The antigen it recognizes is unknown. Per-base qualities were not stored, and no clone one base away is much larger. The entry originates in a study of T cell therapy after organ transplantation (dated by TCRdb to 2018 to 2020). Describing the broader study: Therapy products were autologous CMV-specific T cells expanded in vitro for approximately two weeks with a peptide pool of 30 HLA class I and II CMV epitopes. Up to 6 T cell doses were administered to patients every 2 weeks, and patients were monitored for roughly 28 weeks after therapy was completed. Among the ten or so patients, eight were classed as clinical responders, while two were classed as nonresponders. Patients received a median of 1.92 x 10^8 CMV-specific T cells across 2 to 6 intravenous infusions. Short-term post-therapy blood samples were collected 4 to 8 weeks after completion of therapy. The study was a follow-up TRBV repertoire analysis of an open-label phase I trial of autologous CMV-specific adoptive T cell therapy in solid-organ transplant recipients. Long-term post-therapy samples were available for only about 75% of the 10 patients.

The meaning of the sample's time point label: 4-8 weeks after completion of therapy. The patients had received solid-organ transplants and had drug-resistant/recurrent cytomegalovirus. About nine people from the trial were chosen for repertoire analysis because post-therapy peripheral blood mononuclear cells were available from them. Viable CD3+CD8+CD4- lymphocytes were isolated from PBMCs by sorting on a BD FACSAria III. Genomic DNA was extracted from sorted cells with the Qiagen DNeasy Kit. Paper-wide results and their limitations: Post-therapy reconstitution appeared to include both transferred clonotypes and endogenous clonotypes not detected in the therapy products. Nonresponders showed marked pretherapy clonal expansions with minimal repertoire change after therapy. The small number of expansions detected in nonresponders may be due to reduced sample coverage caused by poor CD8+ T cell yield. Because the cohort was small, confounders such as concurrent antirejection and antiviral medications could not be assessed. Fold change in CD8 clonality after therapy was inversely correlated with pretherapy clonality, suggesting that less biased repertoires were more receptive to remodeling.

Cut back by 2 bases and 5 bases, the V and J ends lie 7 bases apart. The CDR3 covers 11 residues, taking in both the cysteine and the phenylalanine. Only the CDR3 DNA is retained, 33 bases long and in frame from the first base. Reading the germline V gene (reference sequence) gives CDR1 DFQATT and CDR2 SNEGSKA. The immunoSEQ two-step, bias-controlled multiplex PCR assay was used to amplify TRB CDR3 regions from genomic DNA. An Illumina NextSeq 500 was used to sequence the CDR3 libraries. The authors' analysis ran thus. The immunoSEQ Analyzer platform was used for the initial alignment and bioinformatics, which included bias normalization against synthetic CDR3 analogs. V, D and J genes were annotated according to IMGT database definitions. VDJtools version 1.1.10 and the R package tcR version 2.2.1.11 were used with default settings for further TRBV analyses. For the GLIPH analysis, version 1.0 was run with default settings. In CDR3 sequences with at least 5 reads, significant changes in clonotype frequency were tested by a 2-sided binomial test with Benjamini-Hochberg correction (alpha = 0.01). TCRdb provides this immuneACCESS table in a form limited to in-frame rearrangements. Some clones are lacking; in checked studies, under half of them reflect an unresolved V gene, and why the rest are absent is not known. D and trimming come from the DNA, and the V and J calls and clone size come from that table. For this sample the table gives approximately 1,000 clones, of which 68% were detected only once. The top ten hold approximately 40% of the sample.

The sequences come from CD8+ T cells from blood, collected after autologous CMV-specific T cell therapy. Recombination connected TRBV20-1 to TRBJ2-7; the D gene lacks a confident call. The source is a human patient who had received a solid organ transplant and had CMV disease. After a transplant, some T cells may be of graft donor origin. The CDR3: CSARREHEQYF. The DNA reads as follows: TGCAGTGCTAGAAGGGAACACGAGCAGTACTTC.